This is a list of T cell receptor beta chains from one sample in a study of OX40 agonist ivuxolimab in advanced cancers. Sequencing used immunoSEQ multiplex PCR; TCRdb keeps in-frame clones, though not all of them. The table records about 86,000 clones, roughly 87% of them present only once. Sequenced material: CD4+ or CD8+ T cells sorted from blood, taken in a trial of the OX40 agonist ivuxolimab. All receptors derive from an adult with an advanced solid tumor such as melanoma, head and neck, liver or kidney cancer. CDR3s include the opening cysteine and the closing phenylalanine or tryptophan. A D gene is named only where the DNA matches it firmly. Clone size, where shown, is once, few, many, or a class for clones that have expanded.

TRBV25-1	once	TRBJ2-7	TRBD2	CASSPRTSGSRDEQYF	TGTGCCAGCAGTCCTAGGACTAGCGGGAGTCGGGACGAGCAGTACTTC
TRBV7-9	.	TRBJ1-5	TRBD1	CASSLGTERDQPQHF	TGTGCCAGCAGCCTCGGGACAGAGCGCGATCAGCCCCAGCATTTT
TRBV6-6	few	TRBJ2-5	.	CASRQEETQYF	TGTGCCAGCAGACAGGAGGAGACCCAGTACTTC
TRBV27	.	TRBJ1-1	.	CASSSSTRGNTEAFF	TGTGCCAGCAGTTCCTCGACTCGGGGTAACACTGAAGCTTTCTTT
TRBV27	.	TRBJ1-2	.	CASSERGMNYGYTF	TGTGCCAGCAGTGAGAGGGGGATGAACTATGGCTACACCTTC
TRBV6-1	.	TRBJ1-4	.	CASSEGRAREKLFF	TGTGCCAGCAGTGAAGGACGGGCCCGGGAAAAACTGTTTTTT
TRBV28	.	TRBJ2-3	TRBD1	CASSKLQGSDTQYF	TGTGCCAGCAGCAAACTACAGGGGTCAGATACGCAGTATTTT
TRBV6-6	.	TRBJ1-2	.	CASRTVGVYTF	TGTGCCAGCAGGACAGTAGGGGTATACACCTTC
TRBV30	few	TRBJ1-1	.	CAWSVPDTEAFF	TGTGCCTGGAGTGTACCAGACACTGAAGCTTTCTTT
TRBV7-2	once	TRBJ2-7	.	CASSLAGQSYEQYF	TGTGCCAGCAGCTTAGCGGGCCAATCCTACGAGCAGTACTTC
TRBV7-2	.	TRBJ2-3	TRBD2	CATFWGGDTQYF	TGTGCCACCTTCTGGGGAGGGGATACGCAGTATTTT
TRBV5-1	.	TRBJ2-1	.	CASSPSPAGPYNEQFF	TGCGCCAGCAGCCCCTCCCCAGCGGGCCCCTACAATGAGCAGTTCTTC
TRBV5-1	.	TRBJ1-4	TRBD1	CASSLKVTGASEKLFF	TGCGCCAGCAGCTTGAAGGTGACAGGGGCAAGTGAAAAACTGTTTTTT
TRBV30	.	TRBJ1-1	.	CACHRYSNTEAFF	TGTGCCTGCCATAGATACTCCAACACTGAAGCTTTCTTT
TRBV2	.	TRBJ1-5	.	CASRILDGVNQPQHF	TGTGCCAGCAGGATATTGGACGGCGTCAATCAGCCCCAGCATTTT
TRBV19	once	TRBJ2-7	.	CASSPAGGVGYEQYF	TGTGCCAGTAGTCCTGCCGGAGGAGTGGGTTACGAGCAGTACTTC
TRBV7-9	.	TRBJ1-2	TRBD1	CASSPDRGQGGYTF	TGTGCCAGCAGCCCGGACAGGGGGCAGGGTGGCTACACCTTC
TRBV11-2	.	TRBJ2-2	TRBD2	CASSAQGLAGVVGELFF	TGTGCCAGCAGCGCACAAGGACTAGCGGGAGTAGTCGGGGAGCTGTTTTTT
TRBV4-1	.	TRBJ2-1	TRBD2	CASSHIPRRAGGSYNEQFF	TGCGCCAGCAGCCACATCCCCCGTCGTGCGGGAGGCTCCTACAATGAGCAGTTCTTC
TRBV7-9	once	TRBJ2-5	.	CASSLAGGHQETQYF	TGTGCCAGCAGCTTAGCGGGGGGCCACCAGGAGACCCAGTACTTC
TRBV7-3	.	TRBJ2-3	TRBD1	CASSLQGATDTQYF	TGTGCCAGCAGCTTACAGGGGGCCACAGATACGCAGTATTTT
TRBV23-1	.	TRBJ1-1	.	CASTHRGGVMNTEAFF	TGCGCCAGCACTCATAGGGGGGGAGTTATGAACACTGAAGCTTTCTTT
TRBV5-1	.	TRBJ2-1	TRBD2	CASSLAGGALNEQFF	TGCGCCAGCAGCTTGGCCGGGGGGGCCTTAAATGAGCAGTTCTTC
TRBV5-1	few	TRBJ1-6	.	CASSLQTQGESPLHF	TGCGCCAGCAGCTTGCAAACCCAAGGGGAGTCACCCCTCCACTTT
TRBV27	.	TRBJ2-7	TRBD1	CASSLYRDRGGEQYF	TGTGCCAGCAGTTTATACCGGGACAGGGGAGGCGAGCAGTACTTC
TRBV7-3	few	TRBJ2-2	TRBD1	CASSRQGPGELFF	TGTGCCAGCAGTCGACAGGGCCCCGGGGAGCTGTTTTTT
TRBV5-1	.	TRBJ2-1	TRBD1	CASSLSPGQFRNEQFF	TGCGCCAGCAGCTTGTCCCCGGGACAGTTTCGCAATGAGCAGTTCTTC
TRBV19	.	TRBJ2-7	TRBD2	CASSGLAGYEQYF	TGTGCCAGTTCTGGGCTAGCGGGCTACGAGCAGTACTTC
TRBV6-5	.	TRBJ2-7	TRBD2	CASSARTSSEQYF	TGTGCCAGCAGTGCCCGGACTAGTAGCGAGCAGTACTTC
TRBV18	once	TRBJ2-5	.	CASSPMQSGSETQYF	TGTGCCAGCTCACCGATGCAGTCTGGCTCAGAGACCCAGTACTTC
TRBV6-5	.	TRBJ2-3	.	CATRELGDTQYF	TGTGCCACCCGGGAGTTAGGAGATACGCAGTATTTT
TRBV5-4	.	TRBJ1-2	.	CASSDGTNYGYTF	TGTGCCAGCAGCGACGGGACTAACTATGGCTACACCTTC
TRBV11-2	.	TRBJ1-4	.	CASSIPGLALFF	TGTGCCAGCAGCATCCCAGGATTAGCACTGTTTTTT
TRBV14	.	TRBJ1-3	.	CASSQVHSTIYF	TGTGCCAGCAGCCAGGTGCATTCAACCATATATTTT
TRBV27	.	TRBJ1-5	.	CASSPTGPYQPQHF	TGTGCCAGCAGTCCCACAGGCCCCTATCAGCCCCAGCATTTT
TRBV30	.	TRBJ1-1	.	CAWTDLNTEAFF	TGTGCCTGGACCGACTTAAACACTGAAGCTTTCTTT
TRBV7-2	.	TRBJ2-3	.	CASSSRIRDTQYF	TGTGCCAGCAGCTCGAGGATCCGGGATACGCAGTATTTT
TRBV7-7	.	TRBJ2-5	.	CASSLTFSEETQYF	TGTGCTAGCAGCTTGACATTTTCGGAAGAGACCCAGTACTTC
TRBV30	.	TRBJ2-3	.	CAWRGKGLGSDTQYF	TGTGCCTGGAGGGGTAAAGGGCTAGGGTCAGATACGCAGTATTTT
TRBV28	.	TRBJ2-3	TRBD2	CASNPGTSGFTDTQYF	TGTGCCAGCAATCCCGGGACTAGCGGCTTCACAGATACGCAGTATTTT
TRBV7-2	.	TRBJ2-7	.	CASSSLTSYEQYF	TGTGCCAGCAGCTCATTAACCTCCTACGAGCAGTACTTC
TRBV9	few	TRBJ1-5	TRBD1	CASSVKRGQDPRGGIYSNQPQHF	TGTGCCAGCAGCGTAAAAAGGGGACAGGACCCTCGCGGGGGTATATATAGCAATCAGCCCCAGCATTTT
TRBV5-1	.	TRBJ2-3	TRBD1	CASSPTGVRTDTQYF	TGCGCCAGCAGCCCGACAGGGGTGAGGACAGATACGCAGTATTTT
TRBV12-5	.	TRBJ1-2	.	CASALDAYGYTF	TGTGCTAGTGCCCTGGATGCCTATGGCTACACCTTC
TRBV7-6	.	TRBJ2-6	.	CASSGPSSGANVLTF	TGTGCCAGCAGCGGTCCTAGCTCTGGGGCCAACGTCCTGACTTTC
TRBV28	.	TRBJ2-7	.	CASSSAPPGTYFYEQYF	TGTGCCAGCAGCTCAGCCCCCCCAGGGACTTATTTCTACGAGCAGTACTTC
TRBV2	.	TRBJ1-2	.	CASVIVGIYGYTF	TGTGCCAGCGTAATTGTCGGGATCTATGGCTACACCTTC
TRBV27	.	TRBJ2-5	.	CASSPLAPRLGGTQYF	TGTGCCAGCAGTCCTCTCGCCCCTCGCTTGGGTGGGACCCAGTACTTC